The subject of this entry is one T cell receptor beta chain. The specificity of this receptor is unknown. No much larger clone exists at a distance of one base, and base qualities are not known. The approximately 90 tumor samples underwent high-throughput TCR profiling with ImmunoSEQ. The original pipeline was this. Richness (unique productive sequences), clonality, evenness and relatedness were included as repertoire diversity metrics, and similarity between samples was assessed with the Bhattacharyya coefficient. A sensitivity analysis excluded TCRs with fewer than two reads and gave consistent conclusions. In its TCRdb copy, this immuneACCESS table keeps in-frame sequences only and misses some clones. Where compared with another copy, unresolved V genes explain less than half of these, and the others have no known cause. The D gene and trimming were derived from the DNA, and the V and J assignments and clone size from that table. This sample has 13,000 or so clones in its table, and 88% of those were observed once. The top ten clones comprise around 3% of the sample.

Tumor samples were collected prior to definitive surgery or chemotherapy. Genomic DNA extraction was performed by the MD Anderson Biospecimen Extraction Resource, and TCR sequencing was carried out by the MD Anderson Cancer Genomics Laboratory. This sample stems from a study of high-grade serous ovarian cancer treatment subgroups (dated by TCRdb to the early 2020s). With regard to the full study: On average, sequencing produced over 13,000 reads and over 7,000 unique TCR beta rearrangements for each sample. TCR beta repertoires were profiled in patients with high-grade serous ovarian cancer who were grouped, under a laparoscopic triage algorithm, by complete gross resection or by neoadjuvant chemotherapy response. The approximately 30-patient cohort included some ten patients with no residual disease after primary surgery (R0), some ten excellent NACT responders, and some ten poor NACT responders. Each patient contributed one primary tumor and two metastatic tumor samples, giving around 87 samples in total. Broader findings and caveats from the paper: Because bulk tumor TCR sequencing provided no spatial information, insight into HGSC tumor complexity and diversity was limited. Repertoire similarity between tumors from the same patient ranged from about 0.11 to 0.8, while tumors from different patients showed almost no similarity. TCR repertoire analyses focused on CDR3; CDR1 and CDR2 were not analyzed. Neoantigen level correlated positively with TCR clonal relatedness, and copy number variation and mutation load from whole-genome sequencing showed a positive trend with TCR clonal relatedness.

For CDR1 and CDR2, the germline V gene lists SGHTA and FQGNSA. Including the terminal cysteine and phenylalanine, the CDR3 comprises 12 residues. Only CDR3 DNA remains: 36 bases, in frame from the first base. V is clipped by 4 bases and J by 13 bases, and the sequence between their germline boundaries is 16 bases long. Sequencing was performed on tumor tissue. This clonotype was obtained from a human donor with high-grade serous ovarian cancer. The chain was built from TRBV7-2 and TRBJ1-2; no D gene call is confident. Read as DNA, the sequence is TGTGCCAGCAGCTCCCCGGGCCGGGTCGCCACCTTC. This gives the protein CASSSPGRVATF.